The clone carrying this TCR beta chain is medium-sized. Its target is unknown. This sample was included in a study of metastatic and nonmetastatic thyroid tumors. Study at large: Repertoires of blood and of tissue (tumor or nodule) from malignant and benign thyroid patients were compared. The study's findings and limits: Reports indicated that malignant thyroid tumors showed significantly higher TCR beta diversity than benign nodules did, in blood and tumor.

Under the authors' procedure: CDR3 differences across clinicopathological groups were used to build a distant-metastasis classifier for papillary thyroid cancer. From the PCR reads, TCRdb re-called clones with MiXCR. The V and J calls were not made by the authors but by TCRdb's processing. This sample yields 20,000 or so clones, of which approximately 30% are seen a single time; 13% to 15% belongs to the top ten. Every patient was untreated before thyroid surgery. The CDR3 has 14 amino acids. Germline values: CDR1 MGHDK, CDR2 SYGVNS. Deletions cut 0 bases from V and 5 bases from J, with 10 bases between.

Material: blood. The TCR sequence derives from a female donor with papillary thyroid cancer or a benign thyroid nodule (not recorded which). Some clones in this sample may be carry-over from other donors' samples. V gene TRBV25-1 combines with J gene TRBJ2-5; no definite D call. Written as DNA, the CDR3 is TGTGCCAGCAGTGAATACGCGGTTCGGGAGACCCAGTACTTC. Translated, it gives CASSEYAVRETQYF.